A single T cell receptor (beta chain) is shown here with its context. The antigen is undetermined. CDR3 length: 11 residues. Looked up from germline, CDR1 is SGHTA and CDR2 is FQGTGA. This specimen comes from a study of CXCR3-negative and CXCR3-positive naive CD8 T cells. Study-level results: Naive cells, whether CXCR3-negative or CXCR3-positive, had similar TRBV-TRBJ usage, while memory cells differed.

In preparing the TRB cDNA libraries, 5' RACE with UMI labels was used. TCRdb re-called the 5' RACE reads; every CDR3 protein appears as one record, without DNA. Its table records tens of thousands of distinct CDR3 sequences. This receptor was taken from a human donor in good health. Some clones in this sample may be carry-over from other donors' samples. The chain joins TRBV7-3 to TRBJ2-7; lacking DNA, the TRBD1 call made by TCRdb goes unchecked. The sample was naive CXCR3- CD8+ T cells from blood. Stated subset: CD45RO-CCR7+CD27+CD95- naive CD8+ T cells lacking CXCR3 (TNR3-). The CDR3 sequence: CASSSPVEQYF.